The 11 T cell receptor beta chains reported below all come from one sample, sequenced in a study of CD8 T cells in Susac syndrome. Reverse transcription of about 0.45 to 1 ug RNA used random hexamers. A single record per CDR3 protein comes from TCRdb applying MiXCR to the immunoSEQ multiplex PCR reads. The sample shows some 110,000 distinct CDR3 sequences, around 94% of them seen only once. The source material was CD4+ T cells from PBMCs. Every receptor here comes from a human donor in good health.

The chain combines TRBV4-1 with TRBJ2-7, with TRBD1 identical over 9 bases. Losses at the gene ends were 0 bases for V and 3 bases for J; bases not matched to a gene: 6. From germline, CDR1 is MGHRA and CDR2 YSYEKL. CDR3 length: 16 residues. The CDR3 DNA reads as TGCGCCAGCAGCCAAGATTGGAGGACAGGGGACTACGAGCAGTACTTC. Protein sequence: CASSQDWRTGDYEQYF.

As DNA, the CDR3 is TGCGCCAGCAGCGCCCAAGCGGGGTCAGATACGCAGTATTTT. It translates to CASSAQAGSDTQYF. The chain uses TRBV5-1 and TRBJ2-3, with 7 bases aligning to TRBD2. This CDR3 region has 14 residues. CDR1 and CDR2 from the germline V gene are SGHRS and YFSETQ. Trimming at V came to 4 bases and at J to 4 bases, leaving 6 bases not matched to a gene.

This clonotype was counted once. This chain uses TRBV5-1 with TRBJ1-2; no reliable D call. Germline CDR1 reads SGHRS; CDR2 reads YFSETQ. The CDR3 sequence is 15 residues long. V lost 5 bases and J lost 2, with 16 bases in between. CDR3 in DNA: TGCGCCAGCAGACGCGGGGAGCCGGGAAACTATGGCTACACCTTC. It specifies CASRRGEPGNYGYTF. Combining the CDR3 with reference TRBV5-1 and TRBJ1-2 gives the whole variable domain KAGVTQTPRYLIKTRGQQVTLSCSPISGHRSVSWYQQTPGQGLQFLFEYFSETQRNKGNFPGRFSGRQFSNSRSEMNVSTLELGDSALYLCASRRGEPGNYGYTFGSGTRLTVV.

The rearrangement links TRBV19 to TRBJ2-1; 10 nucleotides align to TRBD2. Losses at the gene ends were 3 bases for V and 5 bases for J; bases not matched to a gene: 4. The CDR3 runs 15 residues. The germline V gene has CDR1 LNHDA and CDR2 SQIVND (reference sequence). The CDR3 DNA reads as TGTGCCAGTAGTATCGGGACTAGCGCGAACAATGAGCAGTTCTTC. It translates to CASSIGTSANNEQFF.

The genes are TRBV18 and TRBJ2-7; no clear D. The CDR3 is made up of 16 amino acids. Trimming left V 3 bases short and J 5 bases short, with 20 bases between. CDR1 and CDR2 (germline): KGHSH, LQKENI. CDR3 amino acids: CASSPATARSTNEQYF. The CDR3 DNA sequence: TGTGCCAGCTCACCGGCTACCGCCAGGTCGACGAACGAGCAGTACTTC.

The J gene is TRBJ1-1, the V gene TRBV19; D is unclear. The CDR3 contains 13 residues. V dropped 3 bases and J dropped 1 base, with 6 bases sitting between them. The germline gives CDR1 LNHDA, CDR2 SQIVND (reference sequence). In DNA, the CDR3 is TGTGCCAGTAGTATGGTCCAGAACACTGAAGCTTTCTTT. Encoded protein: CASSMVQNTEAFF.

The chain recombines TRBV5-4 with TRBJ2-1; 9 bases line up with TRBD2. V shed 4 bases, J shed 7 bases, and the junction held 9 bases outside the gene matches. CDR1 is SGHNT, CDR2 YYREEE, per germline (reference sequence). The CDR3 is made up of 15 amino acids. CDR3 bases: TGTGCCAGCAGCCAAACGACTAGCGGCCCTAATGAGCAGTTCTTC. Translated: CASSQTTSGPNEQFF.

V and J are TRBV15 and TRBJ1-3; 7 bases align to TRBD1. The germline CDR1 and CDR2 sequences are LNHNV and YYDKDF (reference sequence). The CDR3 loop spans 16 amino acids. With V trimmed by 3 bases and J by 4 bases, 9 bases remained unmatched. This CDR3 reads CATSRDTGVGGNTIYF. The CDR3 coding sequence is TGTGCCACCAGCAGGGATACAGGGGTCGGAGGAAACACCATATATTTT.

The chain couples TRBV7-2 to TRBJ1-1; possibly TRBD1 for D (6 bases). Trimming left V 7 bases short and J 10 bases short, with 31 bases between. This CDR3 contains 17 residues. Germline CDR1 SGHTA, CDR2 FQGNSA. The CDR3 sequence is CASTIRRATWDTELAFF. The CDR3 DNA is TGTGCCAGCACCATCCGGAGGGCCACTTGGGACACTGAATTAGCTTTCTTT.

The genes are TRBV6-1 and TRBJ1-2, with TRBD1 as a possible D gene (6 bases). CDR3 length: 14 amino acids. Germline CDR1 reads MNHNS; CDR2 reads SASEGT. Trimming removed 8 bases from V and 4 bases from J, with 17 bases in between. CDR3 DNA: TGTGCCAGCGCCACAGGAGGGGGGGGCTATGGCTACACCTTC. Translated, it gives CASATGGGGYGYTF.

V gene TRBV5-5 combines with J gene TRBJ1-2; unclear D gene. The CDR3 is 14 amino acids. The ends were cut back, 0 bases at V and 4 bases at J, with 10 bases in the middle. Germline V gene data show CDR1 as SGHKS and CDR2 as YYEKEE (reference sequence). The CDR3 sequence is CASSLDRAPYGYTF. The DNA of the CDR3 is TGTGCCAGCAGCTTGGACAGAGCCCCCTATGGCTACACCTTC.